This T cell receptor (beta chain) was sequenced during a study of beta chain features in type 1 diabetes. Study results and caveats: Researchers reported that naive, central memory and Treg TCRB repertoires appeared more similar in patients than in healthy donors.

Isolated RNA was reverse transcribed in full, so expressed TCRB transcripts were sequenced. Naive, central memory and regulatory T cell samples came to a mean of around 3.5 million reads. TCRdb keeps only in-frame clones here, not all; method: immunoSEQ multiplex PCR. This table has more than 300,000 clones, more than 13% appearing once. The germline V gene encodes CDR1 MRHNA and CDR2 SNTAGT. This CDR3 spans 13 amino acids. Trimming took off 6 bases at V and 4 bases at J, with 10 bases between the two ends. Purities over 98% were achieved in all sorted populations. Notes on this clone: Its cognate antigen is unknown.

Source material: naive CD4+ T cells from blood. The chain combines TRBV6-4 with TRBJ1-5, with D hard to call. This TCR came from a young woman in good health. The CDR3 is CASSEEGNQPQHF. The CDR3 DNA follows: TGTGCCAGCAGCGAGGAGGGAAATCAGCCCCAGCATTTT.